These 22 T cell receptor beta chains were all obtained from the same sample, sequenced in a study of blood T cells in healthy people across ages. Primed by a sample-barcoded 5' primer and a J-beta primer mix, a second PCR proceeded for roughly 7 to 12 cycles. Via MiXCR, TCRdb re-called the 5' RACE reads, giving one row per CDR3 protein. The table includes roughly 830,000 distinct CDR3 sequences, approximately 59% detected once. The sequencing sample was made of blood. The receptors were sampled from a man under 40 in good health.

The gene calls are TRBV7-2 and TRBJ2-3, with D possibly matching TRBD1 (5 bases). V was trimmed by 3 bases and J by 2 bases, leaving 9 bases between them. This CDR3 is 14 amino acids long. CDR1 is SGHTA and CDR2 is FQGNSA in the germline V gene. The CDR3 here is CASSFSRDTDTQYF. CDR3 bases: TGTGCCAGCAGCTTTAGCAGGGACACAGATACGCAGTATTTT.

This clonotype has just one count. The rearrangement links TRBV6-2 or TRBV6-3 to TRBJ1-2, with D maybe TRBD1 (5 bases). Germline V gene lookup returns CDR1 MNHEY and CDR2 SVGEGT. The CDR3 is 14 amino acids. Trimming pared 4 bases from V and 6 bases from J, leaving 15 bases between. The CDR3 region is CASSWEGTVDGYTF. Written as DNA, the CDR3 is TGTGCCAGCAGTTGGGAGGGGACGGTGGATGGCTACACCTTC.

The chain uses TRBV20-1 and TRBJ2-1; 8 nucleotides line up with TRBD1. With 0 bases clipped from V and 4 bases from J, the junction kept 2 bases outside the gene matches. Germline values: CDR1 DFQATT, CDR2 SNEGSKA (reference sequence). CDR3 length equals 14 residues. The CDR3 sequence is CSARDRDRYNEQFF. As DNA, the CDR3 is TGCAGTGCTAGAGACCGGGACAGGTACAATGAGCAGTTCTTC.

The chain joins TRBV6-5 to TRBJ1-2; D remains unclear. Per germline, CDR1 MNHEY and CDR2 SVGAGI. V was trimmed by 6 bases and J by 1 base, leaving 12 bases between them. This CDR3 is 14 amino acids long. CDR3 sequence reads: CASRQTAGNYGYTF. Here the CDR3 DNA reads TGTGCCAGCAGGCAAACGGCCGGTAACTATGGCTACACCTTC.

The CDR3 spells CASSFLGGGHYNEQFF. The CDR3 bases are TGTGCCAGCAGTTTCCTGGGCGGGGGGCACTACAATGAGCAGTTCTTC. V gene TRBV27 combines with J gene TRBJ2-1; TRBD2 agrees at 8 bases. In germline, CDR1 is MNHEY, CDR2 SMNVEV (reference sequence). The V and J ends lost 3 bases and 3 bases, in that order; junction bases with no gene match: 7. The CDR3 spans 16 residues.

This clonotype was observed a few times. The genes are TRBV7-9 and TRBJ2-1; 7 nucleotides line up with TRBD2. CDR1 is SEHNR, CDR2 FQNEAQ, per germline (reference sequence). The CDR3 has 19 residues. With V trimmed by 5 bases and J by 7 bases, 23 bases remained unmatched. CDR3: CASSTSIRRRGLDRNEQFF. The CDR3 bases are TGTGCCAGCAGCACAAGCATCAGGCGGCGGGGGTTAGATAGGAATGAGCAGTTCTTC.

The CDR3 DNA sequence: TGCAGTGCTAGGGCGGCGGGGGGGCGTACAGATACGCAGTATTTT. It translates to CSARAAGGRTDTQYF. The rearrangement links TRBV20-1 to TRBJ2-3; TRBD2 agrees at 9 bases. The CDR3 spans 15 residues. The J segment lost 3 bases and the V segment lost 3 bases, leaving 7 bases of the junction unmatched. Germline assignment: CDR1 DFQATT and CDR2 SNEGSKA (reference sequence).

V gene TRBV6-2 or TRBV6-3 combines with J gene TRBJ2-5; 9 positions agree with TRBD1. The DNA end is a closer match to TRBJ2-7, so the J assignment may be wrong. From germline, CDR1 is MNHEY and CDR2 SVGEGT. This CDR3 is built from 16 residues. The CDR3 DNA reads TGTGCCAGCAGAAGGGACAGGGCGACTTTGAGACACGAGCAGTACTTC. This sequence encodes CASRRDRATLRHEQYF.

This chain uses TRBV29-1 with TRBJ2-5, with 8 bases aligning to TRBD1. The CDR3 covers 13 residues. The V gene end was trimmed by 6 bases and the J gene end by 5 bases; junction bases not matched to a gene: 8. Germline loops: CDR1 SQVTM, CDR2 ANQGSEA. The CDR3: CSVRTGLRETQYF. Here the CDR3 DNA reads TGCAGCGTCCGGACAGGGCTAAGGGAGACCCAGTACTTC.

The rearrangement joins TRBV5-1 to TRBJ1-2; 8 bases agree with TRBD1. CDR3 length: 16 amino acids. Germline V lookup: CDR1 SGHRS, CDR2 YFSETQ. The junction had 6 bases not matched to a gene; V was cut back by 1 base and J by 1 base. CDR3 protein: CASSLSGQGLNYGYTF. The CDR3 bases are TGCGCCAGCAGCTTGTCCGGACAGGGCCTTAACTATGGCTACACCTTC.

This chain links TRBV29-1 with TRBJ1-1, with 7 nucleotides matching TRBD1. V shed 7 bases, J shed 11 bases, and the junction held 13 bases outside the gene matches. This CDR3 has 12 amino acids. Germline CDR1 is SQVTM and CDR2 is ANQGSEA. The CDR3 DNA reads TGCAGCGCTCCAGCGGCAGGGGGATGGGCTTTCTTT. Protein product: CSAPAAGGWAFF.

The CDR3 spells CASRVFRTQYF. CDR3 in DNA: TGTGCCAGCAGGGTGTTTAGGACCCAGTACTTC. The rearrangement joins TRBV28 to TRBJ2-5; D call uncertain. V was pared by 6 bases and J by 7 bases, with 9 bases between. CDR3 length equals 11 residues. The germline V gene has CDR1 MDHEN and CDR2 SYDVKM.

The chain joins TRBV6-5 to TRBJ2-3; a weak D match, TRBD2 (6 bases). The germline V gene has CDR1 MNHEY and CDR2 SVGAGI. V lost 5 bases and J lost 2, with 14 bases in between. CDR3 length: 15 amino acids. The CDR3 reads CASSPQAGNTDTQYF. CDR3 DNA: TGTGCCAGCAGTCCCCAAGCGGGTAACACAGATACGCAGTATTTT.

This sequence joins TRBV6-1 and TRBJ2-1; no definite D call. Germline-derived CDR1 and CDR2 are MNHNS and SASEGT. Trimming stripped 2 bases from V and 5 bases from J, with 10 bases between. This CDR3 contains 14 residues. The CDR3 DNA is TGTGCCAGCAGTGAAACCGAGGCCCACAATGAGCAGTTCTTC. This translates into CASSETEAHNEQFF.

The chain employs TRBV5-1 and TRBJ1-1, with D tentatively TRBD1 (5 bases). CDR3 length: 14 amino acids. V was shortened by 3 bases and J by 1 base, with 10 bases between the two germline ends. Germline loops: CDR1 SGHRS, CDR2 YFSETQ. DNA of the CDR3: TGCGCCAGCAGCTGGGGGGGGGAGAACACTGAAGCTTTCTTT. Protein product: CASSWGGENTEAFF.

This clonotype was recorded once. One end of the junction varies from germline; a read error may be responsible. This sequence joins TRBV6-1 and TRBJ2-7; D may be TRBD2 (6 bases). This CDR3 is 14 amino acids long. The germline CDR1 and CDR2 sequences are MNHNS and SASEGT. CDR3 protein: CASSEAHGRAEQYF. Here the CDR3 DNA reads TGTGCCAGCAGCGAAGCGCACGGGAGAGCGGAGCAGTACTTC.

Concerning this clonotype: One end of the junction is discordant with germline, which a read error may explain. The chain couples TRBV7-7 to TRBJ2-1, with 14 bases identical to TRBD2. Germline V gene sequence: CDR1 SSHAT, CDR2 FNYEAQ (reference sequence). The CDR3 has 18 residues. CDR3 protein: CASSKAGTSGGGMNEQFF. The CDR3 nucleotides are TGTGCTAGCAGCAAAGCGGGGACTAGCGGGGGAGGTATGAATGAGCAGTTCTTC.

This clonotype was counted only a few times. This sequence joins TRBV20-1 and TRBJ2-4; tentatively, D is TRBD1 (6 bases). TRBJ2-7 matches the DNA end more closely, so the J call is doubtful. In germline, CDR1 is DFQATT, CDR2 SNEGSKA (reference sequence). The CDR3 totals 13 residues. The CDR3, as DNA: TGCAGCCCGGTCGGACAGTCTTTCGGCGAGCAGTACTTC. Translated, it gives CSPVGQSFGEQYF.

The CDR3 nucleotides are TGTGCCAGCAGCCACGGACGACCCTACAATGAGCAGTTCTTC. It encodes CASSHGRPYNEQFF. The rearrangement links TRBV7-2 to TRBJ2-1; D not certain. The CDR3 consists of 14 residues. V gave up 5 bases and J gave up 2 bases, with 10 bases separating them. CDR1 SGHTA and CDR2 FQGNSA come from the germline V gene. Complete variable domain (other parts from reference TRBV7-2 and TRBJ2-1): GAGVSQSPSNKVTEKGKDVELRCDPISGHTALYWYRQSLGQGLEFLIYFQGNSAPDKSGLPSDRFSAERTGGSVSTLTIQRTQQEDSAVYLCASSHGRPYNEQFFGPGTRLTVL.

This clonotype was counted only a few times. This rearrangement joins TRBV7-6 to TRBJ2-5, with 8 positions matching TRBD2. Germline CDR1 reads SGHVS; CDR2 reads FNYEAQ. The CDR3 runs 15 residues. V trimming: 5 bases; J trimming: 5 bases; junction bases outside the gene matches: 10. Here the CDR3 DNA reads TGTGCCAGCAGCACCCCGGCGGGGGGCGTGGAGACCCAGTACTTC. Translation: CASSTPAGGVETQYF.

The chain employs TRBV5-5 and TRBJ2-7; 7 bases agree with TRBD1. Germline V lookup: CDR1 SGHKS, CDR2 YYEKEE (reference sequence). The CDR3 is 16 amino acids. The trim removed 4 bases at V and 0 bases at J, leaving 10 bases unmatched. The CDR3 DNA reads TGTGCCAGCAGCCAAGGACAGGTTATTTCCTCCTACGAGCAGTACTTC. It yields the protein CASSQGQVISSYEQYF.

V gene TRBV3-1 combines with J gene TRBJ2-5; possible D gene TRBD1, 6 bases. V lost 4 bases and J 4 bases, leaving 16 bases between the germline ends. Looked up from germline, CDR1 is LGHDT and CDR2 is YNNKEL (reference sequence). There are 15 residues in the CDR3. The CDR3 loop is CASSRQDVSLETQYF. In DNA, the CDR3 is TGTGCCAGCAGCCGACAGGATGTTTCTTTAGAGACCCAGTACTTC.